Shown below are 19 T cell receptor beta chains from a single sample sequenced in a study of blood T cells in healthy people across ages. Primers used in a second PCR of about 7 to 12 cycles were a sample-barcoded 5' primer and a J-beta primer mix. TCRdb reprocessed the 5' RACE reads with MiXCR, giving one entry per CDR3 protein. The sample lists around 1,800,000 distinct CDR3 sequences, about 39% seen once, with 23% in the top ten. The specimen was blood. All receptors come from a human donor in good health.

The rearrangement uses TRBV12-3 or TRBV12-4 and TRBJ1-4, with D possibly TRBD1 on 5 matching bases. Trimming pared 8 bases from V and 11 bases from J, leaving 21 bases between. This CDR3 region has 14 residues. The CDR3 bases are TGTGCCAGCCGTACTGGTAGCGGGCGGGGCAAACTGTTTTTT. This gives the protein CASRTGSGRGKLFF.

The V call is TRBV7-9, the J call TRBJ2-6, with TRBD1 matching 8 bases. CDR3 length equals 16 residues. With 4 bases clipped from V and 0 bases from J, the junction kept 2 bases outside the gene matches. Germline V gene data show CDR1 as SEHNR and CDR2 as FQNEAQ (reference sequence). This CDR3 is CASSSDRDSGANVLTF. CDR3 DNA sequence: TGTGCCAGCAGCTCGGACAGGGACTCTGGGGCCAACGTCCTGACTTTC.

This clonotype was observed a few times. The V and J genes are TRBV6-5 and TRBJ2-1, with 7 bases matching TRBD2. With the DNA end fitting TRBJ2-7 better, the J assignment may be wrong. The CDR3 runs to 20 residues. Germline V gene data show CDR1 as MNHEY and CDR2 as SVGAGI. In DNA form, the CDR3 reads TGTGCCAGCAGTTACTCATCTGGCGGGGGAAAGGACACACAGTTCTGGGAGCAGTACTTC. Translating gives CASSYSSGGGKDTQFWEQYF.

This chain links TRBV6-2 or TRBV6-3 with TRBJ2-1; 10 bases match TRBD2. V dropped 5 bases and J dropped 7; count of bases not matched to a gene: 8. Looked up from germline, CDR1 is MNHEY and CDR2 is SVGEGT. The CDR3 runs 15 residues. Here the CDR3 DNA reads TGTGCCAGCAGTCTAGCGGGAGCACAGGTGAATGAGCAGTTCTTC. Its protein product is CASSLAGAQVNEQFF.

The chain couples TRBV2 to TRBJ2-1; possibly TRBD2 for D (6 bases). Per germline, CDR1 SNHLY and CDR2 FYNNEI. Trimming stripped 7 bases from V and 6 bases from J, with 13 bases between. The CDR3 has 13 residues. CDR3 DNA: TGTGCCAGCATGGGGGGTTCAAGCAATGAGCAGTTCTTC. It specifies CASMGGSSNEQFF.

The CDR3 sequence is CASSESPIRDGTYEQYF. The CDR3 DNA follows: TGTGCCAGCAGCGAAAGCCCCATCCGGGACGGTACCTACGAGCAGTACTTC. The V and J genes are TRBV7-8 and TRBJ2-7; D may be TRBD1 or TRBD2 (5 bases each). The germline V gene has CDR1 SGHVS and CDR2 FQNEAQ. There are 17 residues in the CDR3. The V end lost 5 bases, the J end lost 2 bases, and 22 bases lay between the germline ends.

This clonotype was seen a few times. The chain couples TRBV28 to TRBJ2-3, with D maybe TRBD1 (6 bases). The CDR3 totals 11 residues. Germline V lookup: CDR1 MDHEN, CDR2 SYDVKM. Trimming removed 5 bases at V and 8 bases at J, with 8 bases between. Here the CDR3 reads CASSVRGTQYF. Here the CDR3 DNA reads TGTGCCAGCAGTGTCAGGGGTACGCAGTATTTT.

This rearrangement joins TRBV25-1 to TRBJ1-1; a weak D match, TRBD1 (6 bases). With 1 base removed from V and 5 bases from J, the gap between germline ends came to 14 bases. Germline CDR1 reads MGHDK; CDR2 reads SYGVNS. The CDR3 sequence is 15 residues long. This CDR3 reads CASSELGGGRTEAFF. CDR3 DNA sequence: TGTGCCAGCAGTGAATTGGGAGGGGGAAGGACTGAAGCTTTCTTT.

This clonotype was seen repeatedly, ten times or more. The CDR3 DNA reads TGTGCCAGCAGCCCCGGGACTAGCGGGGGGCAAAGGTACTTC. Translating it yields CASSPGTSGGQRYF. The chain links TRBV7-9 to TRBJ2-4; 15 bases match TRBD2. Germline V gives CDR1 SEHNR, CDR2 FQNEAQ (reference sequence). V lost 5 bases, J lost 15 bases, and 8 bases stayed unmatched. There are 14 residues in the CDR3.

J is TRBJ2-3 and V is TRBV6-5; 7 bases agree with TRBD2. Unmatched junction bases numbered 11, after V lost 3 bases and J lost 5 bases. CDR1 and CDR2 from the germline V gene are MNHEY and SVGAGI. The CDR3 contains 16 residues. In DNA form, the CDR3 reads TGTGCCAGCAGTTATCTGATGGCGGGAGACGAAGATACGCAGTATTTT. Translation: CASSYLMAGDEDTQYF.

This sequence joins TRBV4-3 and TRBJ1-2; D uncertain. The CDR3 extends over 15 amino acids. Germline CDR1 reads LGHNA; CDR2 reads YSLEER. The V gene lost 0 bases and the J gene lost 3 bases, with 11 bases spanning the gap. The CDR3 reads CASSQEKGTYYGYTF. CDR3 DNA sequence: TGCGCCAGCAGCCAAGAGAAGGGAACCTACTATGGCTACACCTTC.

This clonotype was detected only a few times. V is TRBV20-1 and J is TRBJ2-7; 7 nucleotides match TRBD2. Germline trimming cut 3 bases from V and 2 bases from J; bases unmatched to any gene: 7. Germline V gene data show CDR1 as DFQATT and CDR2 as SNEGSKA (reference sequence). The CDR3 is 14 residues long. Here the CDR3 DNA reads TGCAGTGCTAGGTTGGGCGGGGGACCCTACGAGCAGTACTTC. Amino acid sequence: CSARLGGGPYEQYF.

This clonotype occurred a few times. The CDR3 DNA reads as TGTGCCACCAGTGGGACAGGGTCGGTTTACAATGAGCAGTTCTTC. It encodes CATSGTGSVYNEQFF. The chain couples TRBV24-1 to TRBJ2-1, with 8 nucleotides matching TRBD1. With V trimmed by 5 bases and J by 4 bases, 6 bases remained unmatched. The germline V gene has CDR1 KGHDR and CDR2 SFDVKD. The CDR3 consists of 15 residues.

This sequence joins TRBV7-8 and TRBJ2-1, with D perhaps TRBD1 (6 bases). CDR1 and CDR2 from the germline V gene are SGHVS and FQNEAQ. CDR3 length: 16 amino acids. V was trimmed by 7 bases and J by 4 bases, leaving 20 bases between them. CDR3 residues: CASNPTAGVMYNEQFF. For the CDR3, the DNA is TGTGCCAGCAACCCTACGGCAGGGGTAATGTACAATGAGCAGTTCTTC.

CDR3 sequence (DNA): TGTGCCAGCAGTTCTCTTACGACAGCCCTCTACGAGCAGTACTTC. Translation gives CASSSLTTALYEQYF. The J gene is TRBJ2-7, the V gene TRBV27; the D gene is possibly TRBD1 (5 bases). Trimming shortened V by 4 bases and J by 3 bases, and 16 bases separated the two germline ends. CDR3 length equals 15 residues. Germline V gene data show CDR1 as MNHEY and CDR2 as SMNVEV (reference sequence).

J is TRBJ2-7 and V is TRBV4-1; 8 positions match TRBD1. Germline trimming cut 2 bases from V and 3 bases from J; bases unmatched to any gene: 6. CDR1 is MGHRA, CDR2 YSYEKL, per germline. The CDR3 totals 15 residues. As DNA, the CDR3 is TGCGCCAGCAGCCAACCGGGGACAGGATACTACGAGCAGTACTTC. Amino acid sequence: CASSQPGTGYYEQYF.

This clonotype was observed once. The V gene is TRBV29-1, the J gene TRBJ1-1; 7 positions match TRBD1. The CDR3 consists of 11 residues. Germline V lookup: CDR1 SQVTM, CDR2 ANQGSEA. The V gene end was trimmed by 7 bases and the J gene end by 8 bases; junction bases not matched to a gene: 7. The CDR3 reads CSDGRGGEAFF. In nucleotides, the CDR3 is TGCAGCGATGGCCGAGGGGGCGAAGCTTTCTTT.

The table lists this clonotype with a few counts. The chain couples TRBV6-6 to TRBJ2-1, with D tentatively TRBD2 (6 bases). V was cut by 6 bases and J by 9 bases, with 15 bases left in between. Germline V CDR1 and CDR2: MNHNY, SVGAGI (reference sequence). The CDR3 covers 13 residues. The CDR3 here is CASRPGLLIEQFF. CDR3 DNA sequence: TGTGCCAGCAGACCGGGACTCCTTATTGAGCAGTTCTTC.

The chain recombines TRBV6-2 or TRBV6-3 with TRBJ1-2; the D is unclear. Germline V gene lookup returns CDR1 MNHEY and CDR2 SVGEGT. The CDR3 runs to 15 residues. V was trimmed by 4 bases and J by 1 base, leaving 13 bases between them. This CDR3 is CASSSLATGNYGYTF. The CDR3 nucleotides read TGTGCCAGCAGTTCTCTGGCGACGGGTAACTATGGCTACACCTTC.